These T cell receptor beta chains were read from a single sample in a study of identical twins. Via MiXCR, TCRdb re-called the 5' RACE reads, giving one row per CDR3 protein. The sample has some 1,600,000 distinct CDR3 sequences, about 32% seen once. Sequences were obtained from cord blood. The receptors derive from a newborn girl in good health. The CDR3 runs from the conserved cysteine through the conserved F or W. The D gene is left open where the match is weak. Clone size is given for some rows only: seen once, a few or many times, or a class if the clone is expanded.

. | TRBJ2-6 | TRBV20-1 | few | CSAPDFSGANVLTF | TGCAGTGCACCGGACTTTTCTGGGGCCAACGTCCTGACTTTC
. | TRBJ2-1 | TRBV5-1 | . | CASSLPPVGWLADPYNEQFF | TGCGCCAGCAGCTTGCCCCCGGTAGGTTGGTTAGCGGACCCTTACAATGAGCAGTTCTTC
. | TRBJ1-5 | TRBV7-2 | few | CASSLVSGYNQPQHF | TGTGCCAGCAGCTTAGTATCAGGTTACAATCAGCCCCAGCATTTT
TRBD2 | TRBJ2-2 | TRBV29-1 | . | CSVAGLASTGELFF | TGCAGCGTTGCGGGACTAGCCTCCACCGGGGAGCTGTTTTTT
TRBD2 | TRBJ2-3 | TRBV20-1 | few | CRPLLKRGGHSTDTQYF | TGCAGGCCCCTCTTGAAGCGGGGGGGCCACAGCACAGATACGCAGTATTTT
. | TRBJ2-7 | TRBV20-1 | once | CSARQTVNYNEQYF | TGCAGTGCTAGACAGACTGTAAACTACAATGAGCAGTACTTC
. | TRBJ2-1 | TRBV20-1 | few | CSVHLGGQWDNEQFF | TGCAGTGTCCACTTAGGGGGTCAGTGGGACAATGAGCAGTTCTTC
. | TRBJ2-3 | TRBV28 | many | CASSSRVGTDTQYF | TGTGCCAGCAGTTCCAGGGTTGGGACAGATACGCAGTATTTT
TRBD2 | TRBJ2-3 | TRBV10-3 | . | CAISVQGAGGTDTQYF | TGTGCCATCAGCGTACAGGGAGCGGGAGGCACAGATACGCAGTATTTT
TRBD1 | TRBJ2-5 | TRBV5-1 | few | CASSSGTGTLQETQYF | TGCGCCAGCAGCTCCGGGACAGGGACCCTCCAAGAGACCCAGTACTTC
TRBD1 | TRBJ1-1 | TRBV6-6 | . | CASSPERTGSSAFF | TGTGCCAGCAGCCCCGAAAGGACAGGGTCATCAGCTTTCTTT
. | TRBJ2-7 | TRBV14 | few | CASSPTKGGEQYF | TGTGCCAGCAGCCCGACCAAAGGGGGAGAGCAGTACTTC
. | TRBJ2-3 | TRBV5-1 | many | CASSLGAPGDTQYF | TGCGCCAGCAGCTTAGGGGCTCCAGGAGATACGCAGTATTTT
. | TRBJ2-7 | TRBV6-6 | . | CASSWHFSEQYF | TGTGCCAGCAGTTGGCATTTCTCCGAGCAGTACTTC
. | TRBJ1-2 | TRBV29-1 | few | CSVERLGGGPNGYTF | TGCAGCGTTGAACGGCTAGGTGGGGGCCCGAATGGCTACACCTTC
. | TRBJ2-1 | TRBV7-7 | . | CASSLASVDEQFF | TGTGCCAGCAGCTTAGCTAGCGTGGATGAGCAGTTCTTC
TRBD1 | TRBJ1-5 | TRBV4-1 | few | CASSPTGTNQPQHF | TGCGCCAGCAGCCCGACAGGGACCAATCAGCCCCAGCATTTT
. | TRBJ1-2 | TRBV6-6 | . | CASSYRQRSTF | TGTGCCAGCAGTTACCGGCAGCGTTCCACCTTC
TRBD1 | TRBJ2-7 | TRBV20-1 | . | CSTRYPGQGSYEQYF | TGCAGTACTAGGTACCCGGGACAGGGCTCCTACGAGCAGTACTTC
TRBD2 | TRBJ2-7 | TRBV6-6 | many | CASSYLLAGGSYEQYF | TGTGCCAGCAGTTACCTTCTAGCGGGAGGTTCCTACGAGCAGTACTTC
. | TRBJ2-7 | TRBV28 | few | CASSPLRRVGDSYEQYF | TGTGCCAGCAGTCCACTTAGGAGGGTAGGGGACTCCTACGAGCAGTACTTC
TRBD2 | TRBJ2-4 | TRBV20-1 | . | CSARAGGGRLAKNIQYF | TGCAGTGCTAGAGCGGGAGGCGGAAGGTTGGCCAAAAACATTCAGTACTTC
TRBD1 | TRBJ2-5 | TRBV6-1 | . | CASSGRDRSSETQYF | TGTGCCAGCAGTGGGAGGGACAGGTCTTCAGAGACCCAGTACTTC
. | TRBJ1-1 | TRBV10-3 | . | CAIRRTASTEAFF | TGTGCCATCAGAAGGACAGCGAGCACTGAAGCTTTCTTT
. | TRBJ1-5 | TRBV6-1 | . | CASTEGGPQHF | TGTGCCAGCACCGAGGGGGGACCCCAGCATTTT
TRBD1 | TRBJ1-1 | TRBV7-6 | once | CASSWRTGALNTEAFF | TGTGCCAGCAGCTGGCGGACAGGGGCCCTGAACACTGAAGCTTTCTTT
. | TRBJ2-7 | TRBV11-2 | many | CASSLVTGPYEQYF | TGTGCCAGCAGCTTAGTTACAGGGCCCTACGAGCAGTACTTC
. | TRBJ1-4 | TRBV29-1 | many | CSVERHRNEKLFF | TGCAGCGTTGAAAGGCATCGGAATGAAAAACTGTTTTTT
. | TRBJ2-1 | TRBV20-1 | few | CSARDLGVRANEQFF | TGCAGTGCTAGAGATCTGGGAGTGAGGGCCAATGAGCAGTTCTTC
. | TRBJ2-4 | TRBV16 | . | CASSRKGLLGAKNIQYF | TGTGCCAGCAGCCGAAAAGGGTTGTTGGGAGCCAAAAACATTCAGTACTTC
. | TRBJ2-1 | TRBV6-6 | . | CASSYKGKIPDNEQFF | TGTGCCAGCAGTTACAAGGGGAAGATACCAGACAATGAGCAGTTCTTC
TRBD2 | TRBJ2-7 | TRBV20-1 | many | CSARDPSGRSYEQYF | TGCAGTGCTAGAGATCCCAGCGGGAGAAGCTACGAGCAGTACTTC
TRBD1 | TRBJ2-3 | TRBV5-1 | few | CASSLVPGGDTQYF | TGCGCCAGCAGCTTGGTACCAGGGGGCGATACGCAGTATTTT
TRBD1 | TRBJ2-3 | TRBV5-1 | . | CASQNRGPDTQYF | TGCGCCAGCCAGAACAGGGGGCCAGATACGCAGTATTTT
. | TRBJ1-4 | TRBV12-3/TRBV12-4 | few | CASSWGGANEKLFF | TGTGCCAGCAGTTGGGGGGGAGCTAATGAAAAACTGTTTTTT
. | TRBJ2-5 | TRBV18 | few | CASRVVRDNEQYF | TGTGCCAGCCGCGTGGTCCGAGACAATGAGCAGTACTTC
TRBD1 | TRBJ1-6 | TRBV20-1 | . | CSATRQGRANSPLHF | TGCAGTGCCACTAGACAGGGAAGGGCTAATTCACCCCTCCACTTT
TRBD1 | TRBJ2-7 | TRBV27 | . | CASIAKGQGSYEQYF | TGTGCCAGCATAGCCAAGGGACAGGGCTCCTACGAGCAGTACTTC
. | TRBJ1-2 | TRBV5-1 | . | CASRPFEQDGYTF | TGCGCCAGCAGACCCTTTGAGCAAGATGGCTACACCTTC
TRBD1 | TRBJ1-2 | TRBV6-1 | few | CASNRGGSYTF | TGTGCCAGCAACAGGGGAGGGAGCTACACCTTC
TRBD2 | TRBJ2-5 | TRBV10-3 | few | CATTPRLAEETQYF | TGTGCCACAACACCGAGACTAGCGGAAGAGACCCAGTACTTC
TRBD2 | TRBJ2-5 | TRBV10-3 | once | CAIAGVADEQYF | TGTGCCATCGCGGGGGTAGCCGATGAGCAGTACTTC
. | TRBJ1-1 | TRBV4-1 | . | CASSSWTAGGTEAFF | TGCGCCAGCAGCTCCTGGACGGCGGGGGGCACTGAAGCTTTCTTT
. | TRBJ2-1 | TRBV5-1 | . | CASSLSTVYNEQFF | TGCGCCAGCAGCTTGTCGACAGTCTACAATGAGCAGTTCTTC
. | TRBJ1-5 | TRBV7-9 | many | CASSLINQPQHF | TGTGCCAGCAGCTTAATCAATCAGCCCCAGCATTTT
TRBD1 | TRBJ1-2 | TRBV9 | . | CASSARGTGFYGYTF | TGTGCCAGCAGCGCCCGAGGGACAGGGTTCTATGGCTACACCTTC
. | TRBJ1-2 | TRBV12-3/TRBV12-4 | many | CASSSGLINYGYTF | TGTGCCAGCAGTTCGGGACTCATTAACTATGGCTACACCTTC
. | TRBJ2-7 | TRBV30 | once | CAWSVWGSESYEQYF | TGTGCCTGGAGTGTATGGGGGTCTGAAAGCTACGAGCAGTACTTC
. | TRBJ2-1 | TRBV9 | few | CASSTGQRVDEQFF | TGTGCCAGCAGCACCGGGCAGAGAGTCGATGAGCAGTTCTTC
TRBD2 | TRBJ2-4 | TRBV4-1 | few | CASSQGGGVKNIQYF | TGCGCCAGCAGCCAAGGTGGGGGGGTCAAAAACATTCAGTACTTC
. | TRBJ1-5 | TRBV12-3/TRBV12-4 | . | CASSLGGRPGNQPQHF | TGTGCCAGCAGCTTGGGGGGGCGCCCCGGCAATCAGCCCCAGCATTTT
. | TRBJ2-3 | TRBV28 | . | CASSSRAGTDTQYF | TGTGCCAGCAGTTCGAGGGCGGGCACAGATACGCAGTATTTT
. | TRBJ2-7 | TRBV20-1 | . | CSARDLRELYEQYF | TGCAGTGCTAGAGATCTGAGGGAACTCTACGAGCAGTACTTC
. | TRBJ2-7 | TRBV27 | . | CASSLAGRSYNEQYF | TGTGCCAGCAGTTTAGCGGGGAGATCCTACAATGAGCAGTACTTC
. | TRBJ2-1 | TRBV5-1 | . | CASSLEGLDEQFF | TGCGCCAGCAGCTTGGAGGGCCTGGATGAGCAGTTCTTC
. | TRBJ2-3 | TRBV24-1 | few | CATSDLNSLSTDTQYF | TGTGCCACCAGTGATTTGAACAGCCTTAGCACAGATACGCAGTATTTT
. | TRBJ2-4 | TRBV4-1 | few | CASSQVALVAKNIQYF | TGCGCCAGCAGCCAAGTAGCACTCGTAGCCAAAAACATTCAGTACTTC
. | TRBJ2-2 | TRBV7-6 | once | CASSLAWRERSGELFF | TGTGCCAGCAGCTTAGCTTGGCGGGAACGTTCCGGGGAGCTGTTTTTT
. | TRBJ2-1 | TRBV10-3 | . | CAISDAGRNNEQFF | TGTGCCATCAGTGACGCGGGGAGGAATAATGAGCAGTTCTTC